This T cell receptor beta chain was profiled in a study of blood T cells in healthy people across ages. Germline CDR1 MGHRA, CDR2 YSYEKL. Trimming stripped 0 bases from V and 4 bases from J, with 13 bases between. This CDR3 has 15 residues. Alongside a J-beta primer mix, a sample-barcoded 5' primer served in a second PCR lasting about 7 to 11 cycles. TCRdb re-analysed the 5' RACE reads in MiXCR, keeping a single row per CDR3 protein. The repertoire consists of more than 800,000 distinct CDR3 sequences, with 35% to 50% occurring once and the leading ten covering 18%. This clonotype was observed a single time.

The TCR originated in a woman aged 55-69 years in good health. The V call is TRBV4-1, the J call TRBJ2-7; D is unresolved. Sequencing was done on a sample of blood. The CDR3: CASSQDLGTLYEQYF. The CDR3 DNA reads TGCGCCAGCAGCCAAGATTTAGGAACCCTGTACGAGCAGTACTTC.